A selection of T cell receptor beta chains follows, all from one sample in a study of T cell responses to AZD1222 COVID-19 vaccine. This table comes from immunoSEQ multiplex PCR, and its TCRdb copy is limited to in-frame clones, with some not included. The sample holds over 150,000 clones, just over 85% seen once. Here the sequenced sample was peripheral blood, taken on day 0 of AZD1222 vaccination. These receptors all stem from an adult in good health. The CDR3 runs from the conserved cysteine through the conserved F or W. The D gene is left open where the match is weak. Size tells how often a clone was seen (once, few, many) or the class of an expanded clone, and some rows leave it out.

>-|TRBV5-1|TRBJ2-1|-
CASSLAGSRAYEQFF
TGCGCCAGCAGCTTGGCGGGTTCTAGGGCCTATGAGCAGTTCTTC
>-|TRBV2|TRBJ2-2|-
CASSEAHRVTGELFF
TGTGCCAGCAGTGAAGCGCATCGTGTCACCGGGGAGCTGTTTTTT
>-|TRBV6-2/TRBV6-3|TRBJ1-5|-
CASSLFDGNQPQHF
TGTGCCAGCAGTCTCTTTGACGGAAATCAGCCCCAGCATTTT
>-|TRBV7-9|TRBJ1-5|TRBD1
CASSLDRASNQPQHF
TGTGCCAGCAGCCTTGACAGGGCTAGCAATCAGCCCCAGCATTTT
>few|TRBV14|TRBJ2-2|-
CASSQGGYTGELFF
TGTGCCAGCAGCCAGGGAGGATACACCGGGGAGCTGTTTTTT
>-|TRBV5-6|TRBJ2-1|-
CASSLKGPSSYNEQFF
TGTGCCAGCAGCTTGAAAGGGCCGAGCTCCTACAATGAGCAGTTCTTC
>-|TRBV5-6|TRBJ2-3|TRBD1
CASSSLDRGRTDTQYF
TGTGCCAGCAGCTCACTGGACAGGGGGCGCACAGATACGCAGTATTTT
>-|TRBV3-1/TRBV3-2|TRBJ2-5|-
CASSQIEKTQYF
TGTGCCAGCAGTCAGATAGAAAAGACCCAGTACTTC
>-|TRBV27|TRBJ1-3|TRBD1
CASTYEIQGAVQMDKNSGNTIYF
TGTGCCAGCACCTACGAAATCCAGGGGGCAGTACAAATGGACAAAAACTCTGGAAACACCATATATTTT
>-|TRBV28|TRBJ2-7|-
CASSPIGISYEQYF
TGTGCCAGCAGCCCTATCGGGATCTCCTACGAGCAGTACTTC
>-|TRBV7-6|TRBJ2-3|-
CASSSQTWSTTDTQYF
TGTGCCAGCAGCTCACAGACATGGTCCACCACAGATACGCAGTATTTT
>-|TRBV4-1|TRBJ2-7|-
CASSQAVLGEDEQYF
TGCGCCAGCAGCCAAGCTGTTCTAGGGGAGGACGAGCAGTACTTC
>-|TRBV6-5|TRBJ1-3|-
CASRPAGGRGNTIYF
TGTGCCAGCAGACCCGCGGGAGGACGTGGAAACACCATATATTTT
>-|TRBV7-8|TRBJ2-5|TRBD1
CASRQDRGPQETQYF
TGTGCCAGCAGACAAGACAGGGGACCCCAAGAGACCCAGTACTTC
>-|TRBV18|TRBJ1-5|-
CASSPGVGPNSNQPQHF
TGTGCCAGCTCACCCGGGGTTGGCCCGAATAGCAATCAGCCCCAGCATTTT
>-|TRBV2|TRBJ1-2|-
CASRQQAPGYGYTF
TGTGCCAGCAGGCAACAGGCCCCGGGGTATGGCTACACCTTC
>-|TRBV7-2|TRBJ2-1|TRBD1
CASSGDRVLESNEQFF
TGTGCCAGCAGCGGGGACAGGGTCCTTGAATCCAATGAGCAGTTCTTC
>few|TRBV7-9|TRBJ2-2|-
CASSHRSVRTLTGELFF
TGTGCCAGCAGTCACCGTTCGGTCCGAACCCTCACCGGGGAGCTGTTTTTT
>-|TRBV7-2|TRBJ1-1|-
CASSLFRLNTEAFF
TGTGCCAGCAGCTTATTCAGATTGAACACTGAAGCTTTCTTT
>few|TRBV2|TRBJ2-1|-
CASGALGNRRNEQFF
TGTGCCAGCGGGGCCCTGGGGAACAGGCGCAATGAGCAGTTCTTC
>few|TRBV4-1|TRBJ1-1|-
CASSQGRDRNTEAFF
TGCGCCAGCAGCCAGGGCCGCGACAGGAACACTGAAGCTTTCTTT
>-|TRBV2|TRBJ1-1|TRBD1
CASSELRGRNTEAFF
TGTGCCAGCAGTGAACTGAGGGGGCGAAACACTGAAGCTTTCTTT
>-|TRBV18|TRBJ2-5|-
CASLPLVGQQYQETQYF
TGTGCCAGTTTACCCCTCGTTGGACAGCAGTACCAAGAGACCCAGTACTTC
>-|TRBV6-5|TRBJ1-4|-
CASRISTNEKLFF
TGTGCCAGCCGGATATCAACTAATGAAAAACTGTTTTTT
>-|TRBV23-1|TRBJ1-2|TRBD1
CASSDPTGGNYGYTF
TGCGCCAGTTCTGACCCGACAGGGGGGAACTATGGCTACACCTTC
>-|TRBV2|TRBJ2-1|-
CASSETASSYNEQFF
TGTGCCAGCAGTGAAACGGCCAGCTCCTACAATGAGCAGTTCTTC
>once|TRBV6-4|TRBJ2-7|-
CASWPGLRGEQYF
TGTGCCAGCTGGCCAGGACTTCGGGGCGAGCAGTACTTC
>-|TRBV9|TRBJ2-2|-
CASSVVLGELFF
TGTGCCAGCAGCGTAGTTCTCGGGGAGCTGTTTTTT
>-|TRBV30|TRBJ1-4|TRBD1
CAWSVLLDRVIF
TGTGCCTGGAGTGTATTGCTGGACAGGGTTATTTTT
>-|TRBV7-9|TRBJ1-6|-
CASSLESANNSPLHF
TGTGCCAGCAGCTTAGAATCGGCAAATAATTCACCCCTCCACTTT
>-|TRBV6-5|TRBJ1-5|-
CASSRDTGWPQHF
TGTGCCAGCAGTAGGGACACCGGATGGCCCCAGCATTTT
>-|TRBV12-3/TRBV12-4|TRBJ2-1|TRBD1
CASSFTGDEQFF
TGTGCCAGCAGTTTTACAGGGGATGAGCAGTTCTTC
>-|TRBV9|TRBJ1-2|-
CASSVAGRANYGYTF
TGTGCCAGCAGCGTAGCTGGGCGGGCTAACTATGGCTACACCTTC
>-|TRBV29-1|TRBJ2-3|TRBD2
CSVGREAYTDTQYF
TGCAGCGTTGGGCGGGAGGCCTACACAGATACGCAGTATTTT
>-|TRBV18|TRBJ1-1|-
CASSPARGSNTEAFF
TGTGCCAGCTCACCAGCCCGGGGCTCGAACACTGAAGCTTTCTTT
>-|TRBV28|TRBJ2-3|-
CASSSPSTDTQYF
TGTGCCAGCAGTTCTCCGTCCACAGATACGCAGTATTTT
>-|TRBV19|TRBJ1-6|TRBD1
CASNRDRGDSPLHF
TGTGCCAGTAATCGGGACAGGGGGGATTCACCCCTCCACTTT
>-|TRBV27|TRBJ2-7|-
CASSNGQNYEQYF
TGTGCCAGCAGTAACGGACAGAACTACGAGCAGTACTTC
>-|TRBV5-1|TRBJ2-7|TRBD1
CASTSGGEEQYF
TGCGCCAGCACCTCAGGGGGAGAAGAGCAGTACTTC
>-|TRBV5-6|TRBJ1-2|-
CASSLAVQGYGYTF
TGTGCCAGCAGCTTGGCCGTTCAAGGCTATGGCTACACCTTC
>-|TRBV9|TRBJ2-1|TRBD2
CASSVGTSLDEQFF
TGTGCCAGCAGCGTTGGGACTAGCCTGGATGAGCAGTTCTTC
>-|TRBV30|TRBJ2-1|TRBD2
CASGLAGEQFF
TGTGCCTCTGGACTAGCGGGAGAGCAGTTCTTC
>-|TRBV7-2|TRBJ2-1|-
CASSLPSVNEQFF
TGTGCCAGCAGCTTACCGTCCGTCAATGAGCAGTTCTTC
>-|TRBV5-8|TRBJ1-6|-
CASSLEVDNSPLHF
TGTGCCAGCAGCTTGGAAGTGGATAATTCACCCCTCCACTTT
>-|TRBV5-1|TRBJ2-2|-
CASSSGGRANTGELFF
TGCGCCAGCAGCTCGGGCGGCAGGGCGAACACCGGGGAGCTGTTTTTT
>-|TRBV11-2|TRBJ2-5|-
CASSRSIRGFETQYF
TGTGCCAGCAGCCGGAGTATAAGGGGATTTGAGACCCAGTACTTC
>-|TRBV18|TRBJ1-1|-
CASSPSGRDAEAFF
TGTGCCAGCTCACCCTCAGGGAGGGACGCTGAAGCTTTCTTT
>once|TRBV5-3|TRBJ2-1|TRBD2
CARSRLAGPYNEQFF
TGTGCCAGAAGCCGTCTAGCGGGCCCCTACAATGAGCAGTTCTTC
>-|TRBV9|TRBJ1-4|-
CASSPYRASNEKLFF
TGTGCCAGCAGCCCGTACCGGGCCTCTAATGAAAAACTGTTTTTT
>-|TRBV2|TRBJ2-1|TRBD2
CASSVRTRREEQFF
TGTGCCAGCAGTGTTCGGACACGGCGGGAGGAGCAGTTCTTC
>-|TRBV7-3|TRBJ1-1|-
CASSEVGRIEAFF
TGTGCCAGCAGCGAAGTCGGACGGATCGAAGCTTTCTTT
>-|TRBV6-2/TRBV6-3|TRBJ1-3|-
CASSPSGLSRNTIYF
TGTGCCAGCAGCCCTTCCGGACTATCGCGGAACACCATATATTTT
>-|TRBV7-3|TRBJ2-1|-
CASSSVQAGSYNEQFF
TGTGCCAGCAGCTCAGTACAGGCGGGATCGTACAATGAGCAGTTCTTC
>-|TRBV29-1|TRBJ1-2|TRBD1
CSVEVGQGWEGYGYTF
TGCAGCGTTGAAGTTGGACAGGGGTGGGAGGGCTATGGCTACACCTTC
>-|TRBV9|TRBJ2-1|TRBD2
CASSSGLADLNEQFF
TGTGCCAGCAGTTCGGGACTAGCGGACCTAAATGAGCAGTTCTTC
>-|TRBV11-2|TRBJ2-7|-
CASSSARDLEQYF
TGTGCCAGCAGCTCCGCGCGGGACTTGGAGCAGTACTTC
>-|TRBV9|TRBJ2-1|-
CASSVKDEQFF
TGTGCCAGCAGCGTCAAGGATGAGCAGTTCTTC
>-|TRBV5-4|TRBJ2-7|TRBD2
CASSAAQGGTYEQYF
TGTGCCAGCAGCGCAGCCCAGGGAGGGACCTACGAGCAGTACTTC
>-|TRBV5-1|TRBJ2-7|TRBD2
CASSPGLESPYEQYF
TGCGCCAGCAGCCCGGGACTAGAGTCCCCCTACGAGCAGTACTTC